This TCR beta chain was captured in a study of shared clonotypes between healthy human individuals (dated by TCRdb to 2020 to 2022). In terms of the full investigation: The cohort comprised a couple of women and a few men aged 18 to 49 years. For each donor, three plates each were used for CD4 naive and CD4 memory, two plates were used for CD8 naive, and one plate was used for CD8 memory. To estimate repertoire size and how much clonotype sharing occurs between individuals, the study deeply sequenced the blood TCR repertoires of about five healthy adults. To increase sequencing depth and limit assay-specific biases, TCR repertoire library preparation and sequencing were carried out by different laboratories using diverse techniques. Between about 0.85 and 9.5 billion PBMCs per donor were obtained by leukapheresis. Results and caveats for the whole study, not just this receptor: The small number of donors limited the genetic and exposure-history diversity represented. Based on pairwise subsampling, the degree of clonotype sharing among donors was expected to be affected by sequencing depth. Compared with non-shared clonotypes, the clonotypes found in all four sorted-subset donors had higher generation probabilities. Incomplete sequencing was indicated by rarefaction of sorted-subset datasets, despite the large sequencing depth. When four donors were compared, the shared fraction of clonotypes was about 5.5% for naive CD4, less than 4% for naive CD8, 2% to 2.5% for memory CD4, and less than 0.5% for memory CD8. Sampling was limited to blood, and TCR repertoires in tissue likely differ from TCR repertoires in blood. Larger estimated clonotype richness was generally found for naive subsets than for memory subsets.

TCR CDR3 regions were amplified from genomic DNA by multiplex PCR using the deep immunoSEQ assay. Genomic DNA extracted from each cell subset was distributed evenly over all wells of several immunoSEQ 96-well plates, and each plate served as one replicate. For sorted subsets, about 200 ng genomic DNA, equal to some 28,000 T cell genomes, was loaded into each replicate PCR. The purified libraries were quantified using a Qubit 3.0 fluorometer, sized with a Bioanalyzer 2100, and then quantified again using the KAPA Library Quantification kit. Every immunoSEQ 96-well plate was sequenced on a dedicated single-read 150-cycle Illumina NextSeq 550 flow cell. The paper's processing steps were these. The immunoSEQ output contained only junctional sequences without quality scores, so filtering could not match that applied to full-length reads. Sequences were annotated with PyIR, a Python wrapper for IgBLAST v1.9, and V/J genes and CDR3 were assigned using IMGT germline references. Reads were removed for weak V/J assignments (E-value above 1e-6), missing CDR3, stop codons, out-of-frame junctions, or ambiguous translated residues. V3J clonotypes were defined by identical inferred V gene, J gene, and CDR3 amino acid sequence. The percentage overlap between two repertoires was calculated by dividing the number of shared unique clonotypes by the size of the smaller repertoire. RTK rarefaction, the Chao1 estimator, and Recon v2.1 estimates of unobserved clonotypes were used to assess repertoire richness. For all TCRbeta clonotypes obtained by the gDNA method from four donors, generation probabilities were computed with OLGA. TCRdb re-hosts the immuneACCESS table, in-frame sequences only. Its copies lack some clones; in the studies checked, an unresolved V gene accounts for under half of them, and the cause for the rest is not known. D and trimming were read from the DNA, whereas the V and J calls and clone size are those reported in that table. This sample comprises roughly 2.2 million clones, more than 85% of them detected only once. The ten biggest clones cover approximately 0.4% of the sample.

The junction carries 9 bases between V and J, which are trimmed by 5 bases and 2 bases respectively. The CDR3 holds 13 amino acids from the cysteine to the phenylalanine. The entry retains the CDR3 DNA only, 39 bases that are in frame from base 1. Based on the germline V gene, the CDR1 and CDR2 sequences are SGHTA and FQGTGA. The donors were healthy, HIV-negative adults with no recently reported acute infections or vaccinations. Every donor was a Caucasian adult living in Nashville, Tennessee, USA. CD4+ T cells were enriched by magnetic negative selection; naive cells were then positively selected on CD45RA, and the negative fraction formed the memory subset. Blood was collected by leukapheresis, and PBMCs were isolated by Ficoll-Histopaque density gradient centrifugation and then cryopreserved in liquid nitrogen vapor phase. Analytical flow cytometry was used to check the purity and quantity of every magnetically sorted T cell population. Each sorted fraction had its genomic DNA isolated and then quantified by UV absorbance on a Nanodrop 2000c.

Note on this clone: The specificity of this receptor is unknown. No quality values exist for individual bases; no much larger clone is one base distant.

The sample consisted of naive CD4+ T cells from PBMCs. Read against the paper, the sample's cell subset or site label means: CD45RA+ positively selected. The receptor's source is a man between 18 and 35 years old in good health. Some clones in this sample may be carry-over from other donors' samples. In this chain, TRBV7-3 is recombined with TRBJ1-1; 5 matching bases give a weak D call of TRBD1. CDR3 region: CASSRDYNTEAFF. In nucleotide form, the sequence is TGTGCCAGCAGCCGGGACTACAACACTGAAGCTTTCTTT.